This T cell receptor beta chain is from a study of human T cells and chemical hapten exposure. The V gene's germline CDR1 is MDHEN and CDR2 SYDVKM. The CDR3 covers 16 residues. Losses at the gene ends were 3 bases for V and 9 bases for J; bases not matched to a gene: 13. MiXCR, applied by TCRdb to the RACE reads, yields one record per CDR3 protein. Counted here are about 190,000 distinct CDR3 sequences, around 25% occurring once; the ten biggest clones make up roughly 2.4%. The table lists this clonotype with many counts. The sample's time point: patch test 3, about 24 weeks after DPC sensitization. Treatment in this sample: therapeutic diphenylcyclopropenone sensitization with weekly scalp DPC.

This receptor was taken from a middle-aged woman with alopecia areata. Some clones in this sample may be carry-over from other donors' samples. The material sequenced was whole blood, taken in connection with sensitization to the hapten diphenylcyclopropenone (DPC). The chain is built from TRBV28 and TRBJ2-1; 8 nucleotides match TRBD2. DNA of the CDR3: TGTGCCAGCAGTTTGGGGGGGGCGGGAGGTCGGGGTGAGCAGTTCTTC. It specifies CASSLGGAGGRGEQFF. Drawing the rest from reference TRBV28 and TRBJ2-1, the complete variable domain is DVKVTQSSRYLVKRTGEKVFLECVQDMDHENMFWYRQDPGLGLRLIYFSYDVKMKEKGDIPEGYSVSREKKERFSLILESASTNQTSMYLCASSLGGAGGRGEQFFGPGTRLTVL.